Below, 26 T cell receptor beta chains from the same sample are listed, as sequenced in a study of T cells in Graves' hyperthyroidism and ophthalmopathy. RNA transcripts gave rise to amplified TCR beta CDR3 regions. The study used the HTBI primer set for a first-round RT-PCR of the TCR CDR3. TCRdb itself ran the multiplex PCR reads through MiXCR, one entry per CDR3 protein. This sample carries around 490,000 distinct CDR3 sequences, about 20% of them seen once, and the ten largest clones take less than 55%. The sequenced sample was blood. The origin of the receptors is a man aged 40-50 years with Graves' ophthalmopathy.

The CDR3 loop reads CASSLAGTVGYEQYF. The CDR3 coding sequence is TGCGCCAGCAGCTTGGCGGGGACGGTGGGTTACGAGCAGTACTTC. This chain connects TRBV5-1 to TRBJ2-7, with D tentatively TRBD1 or TRBD2 (5 bases each). This CDR3 contains 15 residues. Trimming cost V 0 bases and J 4 bases, with 14 bases left between them. Germline-derived CDR1 and CDR2 are SGHRS and YFSETQ.

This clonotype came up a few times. CDR3 DNA sequence: TGTGCCAGCAGTAACGGGCTTAACACTGAAGCTTTCTTT. Translated, it gives CASSNGLNTEAFF. The V and J genes are TRBV3-1 and TRBJ1-1; no clear D. Germline assignment: CDR1 LGHDT and CDR2 YNNKEL (reference sequence). The germline V and J ends were trimmed by 6 bases and 2 bases, with 10 bases remaining between them. There are 13 residues in the CDR3. Looking up the rest from reference TRBV3-1 and TRBJ1-1 gives the full variable domain: DTAVSQTPKYLVTQMGNDKSIKCEQNLGHDTMYWYKQDSKKFLKIMFSYNNKELIINETVPNRFSPKSPDKAHLNLHINSLELGDSAVYFCASSNGLNTEAFFGQGTRLTVV.

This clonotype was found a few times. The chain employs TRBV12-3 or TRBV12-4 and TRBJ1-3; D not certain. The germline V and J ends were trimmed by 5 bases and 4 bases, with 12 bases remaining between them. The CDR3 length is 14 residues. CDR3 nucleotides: TGTGCCAGCAGTGGACGCATCCCCGGAAACACCATATATTTT. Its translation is CASSGRIPGNTIYF.

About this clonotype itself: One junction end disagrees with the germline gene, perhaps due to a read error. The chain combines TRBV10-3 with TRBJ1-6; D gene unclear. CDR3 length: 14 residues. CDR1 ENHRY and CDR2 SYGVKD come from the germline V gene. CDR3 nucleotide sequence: TGTGCCATCCGTGAGTACGCCGGAAATTCACCCCTCCACTTT. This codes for CAIREYAGNSPLHF.

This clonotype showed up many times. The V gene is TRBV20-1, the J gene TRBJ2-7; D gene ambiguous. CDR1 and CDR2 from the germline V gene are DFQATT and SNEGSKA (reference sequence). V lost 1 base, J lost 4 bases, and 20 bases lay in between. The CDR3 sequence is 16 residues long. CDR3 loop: CSARARAADNPYEQYF. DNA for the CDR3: TGCAGTGCTAGAGCCAGAGCAGCAGACAATCCTTACGAGCAGTACTTC.

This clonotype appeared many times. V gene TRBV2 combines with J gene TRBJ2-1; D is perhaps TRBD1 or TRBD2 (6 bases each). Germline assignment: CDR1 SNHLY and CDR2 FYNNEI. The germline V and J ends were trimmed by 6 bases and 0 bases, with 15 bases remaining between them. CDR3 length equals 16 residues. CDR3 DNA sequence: TGTGCCAGCAGCATCGGGGGCCCGCTCTCCTACAATGAGCAGTTCTTC. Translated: CASSIGGPLSYNEQFF.

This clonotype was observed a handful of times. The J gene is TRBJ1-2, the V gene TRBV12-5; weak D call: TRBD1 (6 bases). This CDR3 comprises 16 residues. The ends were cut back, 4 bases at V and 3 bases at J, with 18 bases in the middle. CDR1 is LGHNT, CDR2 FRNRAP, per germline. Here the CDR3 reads CASGSRAGAGDYGYTF. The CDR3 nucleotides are TGTGCTAGTGGTTCTCGCGCAGGGGCCGGGGACTATGGCTACACCTTC.

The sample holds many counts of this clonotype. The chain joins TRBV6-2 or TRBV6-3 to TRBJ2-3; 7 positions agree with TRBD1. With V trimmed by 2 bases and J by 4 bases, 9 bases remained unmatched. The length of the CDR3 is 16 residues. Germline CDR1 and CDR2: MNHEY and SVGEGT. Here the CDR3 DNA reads TGTGCCAGCAGTTACCCGACAGGGAAAGCAGCAGATACGCAGTATTTT. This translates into CASSYPTGKAADTQYF.

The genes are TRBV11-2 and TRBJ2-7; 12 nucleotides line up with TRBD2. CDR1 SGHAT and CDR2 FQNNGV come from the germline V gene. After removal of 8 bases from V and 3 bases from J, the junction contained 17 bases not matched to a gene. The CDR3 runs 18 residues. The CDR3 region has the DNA TGTGCCAGCGGATACCCCCCTACCGGGACTAGCGGGCACTACGAGCAGTACTTC. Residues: CASGYPPTGTSGHYEQYF.

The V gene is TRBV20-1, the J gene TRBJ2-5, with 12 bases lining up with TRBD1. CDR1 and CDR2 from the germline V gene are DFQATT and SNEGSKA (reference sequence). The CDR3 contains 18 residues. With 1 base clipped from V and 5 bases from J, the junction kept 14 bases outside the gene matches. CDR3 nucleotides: TGCAGTGCTAGAGCCAGGCCAGGGACAGGGGGCGGTGGGGAGACCCAGTACTTC. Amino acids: CSARARPGTGGGGETQYF.

CDR3 bases: TGTGCCAGCAGCCAGGACAGGGGCCGCGGGGAGCTGTTTTTT. The encoded protein is CASSQDRGRGELFF. The chain joins TRBV13 to TRBJ2-2; 9 bases align to TRBD1. CDR3 size: 14 residues. Germline V gives CDR1 PRHDT, CDR2 FYEKMQ (reference sequence). V dropped 5 bases and J dropped 7; count of bases not matched to a gene: 5.

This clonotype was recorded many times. The CDR3: CASSRQGRDEKLFF. Written as DNA, the CDR3 is TGTGCCAGCAGCCGACAGGGGCGGGATGAAAAACTGTTTTTT. This chain connects TRBV7-9 to TRBJ1-4; 8 nucleotides align to TRBD1. The CDR3 totals 14 residues. The germline V gene encodes CDR1 SEHNR and CDR2 FQNEAQ (reference sequence). V lost 5 bases to trimming and J lost 6 bases; unmatched junction nucleotides: 5.

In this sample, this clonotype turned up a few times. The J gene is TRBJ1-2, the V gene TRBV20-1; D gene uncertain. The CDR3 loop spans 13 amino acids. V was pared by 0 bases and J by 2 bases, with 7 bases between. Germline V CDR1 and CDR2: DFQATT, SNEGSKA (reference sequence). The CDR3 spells CSAREAQNYGYTF. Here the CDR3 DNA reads TGCAGTGCTAGAGAGGCGCAGAACTATGGCTACACCTTC.

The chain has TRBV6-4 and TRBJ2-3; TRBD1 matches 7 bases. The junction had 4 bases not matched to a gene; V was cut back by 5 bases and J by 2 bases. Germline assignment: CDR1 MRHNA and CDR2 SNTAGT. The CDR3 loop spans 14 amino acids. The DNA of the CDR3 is TGTGCCAGCAGTTTGGACAGGTTCACAGATACGCAGTATTTT. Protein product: CASSLDRFTDTQYF.

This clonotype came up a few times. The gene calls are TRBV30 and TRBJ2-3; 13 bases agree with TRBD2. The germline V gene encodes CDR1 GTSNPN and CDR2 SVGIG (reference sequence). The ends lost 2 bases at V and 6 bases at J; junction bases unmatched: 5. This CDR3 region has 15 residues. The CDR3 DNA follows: TGTGCCTGGAGTAGGACTAGCGGGAGCGGGGATACGCAGTATTTT. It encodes CAWSRTSGSGDTQYF.

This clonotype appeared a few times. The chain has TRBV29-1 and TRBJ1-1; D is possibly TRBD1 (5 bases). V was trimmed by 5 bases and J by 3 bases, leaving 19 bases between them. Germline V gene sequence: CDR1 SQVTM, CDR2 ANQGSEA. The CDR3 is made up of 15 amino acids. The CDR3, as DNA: TGCAGCGTTAACGGGGCCCGTACGGGGGACACTGAAGCTTTCTTT. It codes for CSVNGARTGDTEAFF.

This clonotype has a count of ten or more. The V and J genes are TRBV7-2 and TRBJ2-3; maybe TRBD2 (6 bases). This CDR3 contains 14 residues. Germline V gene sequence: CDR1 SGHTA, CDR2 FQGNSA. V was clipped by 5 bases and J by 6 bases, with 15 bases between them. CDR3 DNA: TGTGCCAGCAGCCGGGACTCTACTGCGGATACGCAGTATTTT. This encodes CASSRDSTADTQYF.

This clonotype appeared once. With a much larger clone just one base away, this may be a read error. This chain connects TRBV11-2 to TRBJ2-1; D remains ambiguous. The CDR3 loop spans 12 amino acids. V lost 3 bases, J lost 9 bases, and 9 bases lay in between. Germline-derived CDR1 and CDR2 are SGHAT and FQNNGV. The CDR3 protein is CASSFSRSEQFF. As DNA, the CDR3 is TGTGCCAGCAGCTTTAGCAGGAGTGAGCAGTTCTTC.

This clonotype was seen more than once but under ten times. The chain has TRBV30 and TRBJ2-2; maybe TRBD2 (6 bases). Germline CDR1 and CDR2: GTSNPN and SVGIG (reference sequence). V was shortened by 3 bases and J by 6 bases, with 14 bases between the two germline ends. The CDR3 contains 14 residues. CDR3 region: CAWRIRGEAGELFF. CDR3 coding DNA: TGTGCCTGGAGAATAAGAGGGGAGGCCGGGGAGCTGTTTTTT.

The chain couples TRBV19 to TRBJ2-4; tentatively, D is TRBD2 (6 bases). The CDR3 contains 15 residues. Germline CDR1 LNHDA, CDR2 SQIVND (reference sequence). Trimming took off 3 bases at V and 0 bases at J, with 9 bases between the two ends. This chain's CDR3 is CASSMGLIAKNIQYF. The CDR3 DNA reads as TGTGCCAGTAGTATGGGACTCATAGCCAAAAACATTCAGTACTTC.

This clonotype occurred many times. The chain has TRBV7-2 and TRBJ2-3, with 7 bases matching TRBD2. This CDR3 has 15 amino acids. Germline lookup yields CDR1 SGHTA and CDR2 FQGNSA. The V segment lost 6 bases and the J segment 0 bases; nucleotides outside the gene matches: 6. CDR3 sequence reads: CASSSPGLSTDTQYF. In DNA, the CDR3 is TGTGCCAGCAGTTCCCCGGGACTAAGCACAGATACGCAGTATTTT.

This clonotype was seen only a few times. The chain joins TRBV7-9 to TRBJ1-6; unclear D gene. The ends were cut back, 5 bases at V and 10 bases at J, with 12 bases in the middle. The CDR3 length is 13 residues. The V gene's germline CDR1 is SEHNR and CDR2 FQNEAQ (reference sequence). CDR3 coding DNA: TGTGCCAGCAGCCCACCTCAGGAGTCACCCCTCCACTTT. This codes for CASSPPQESPLHF.

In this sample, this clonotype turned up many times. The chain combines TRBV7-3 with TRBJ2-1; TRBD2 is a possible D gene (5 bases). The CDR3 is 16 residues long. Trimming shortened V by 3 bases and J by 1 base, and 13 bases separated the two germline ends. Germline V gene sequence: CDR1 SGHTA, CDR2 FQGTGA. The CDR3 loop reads CASSFLPRGSYNEQFF. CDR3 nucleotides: TGTGCCAGCAGCTTCTTACCCCGCGGGTCCTACAATGAGCAGTTCTTC.

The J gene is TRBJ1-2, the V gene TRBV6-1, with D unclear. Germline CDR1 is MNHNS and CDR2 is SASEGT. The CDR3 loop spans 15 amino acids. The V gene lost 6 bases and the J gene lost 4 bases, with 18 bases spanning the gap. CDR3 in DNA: TGTGCCAGCAGAAAAGGAAAGGACTTAGGCTATGGCTACACCTTC. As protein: CASRKGKDLGYGYTF.

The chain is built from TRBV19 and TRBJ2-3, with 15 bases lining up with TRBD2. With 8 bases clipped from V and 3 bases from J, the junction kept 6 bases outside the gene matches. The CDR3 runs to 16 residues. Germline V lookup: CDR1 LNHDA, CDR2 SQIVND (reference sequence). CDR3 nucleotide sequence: TGTGCCAGTGAAACCGGGACTAGCGGGAGGACAGATACGCAGTATTTT. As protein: CASETGTSGRTDTQYF.

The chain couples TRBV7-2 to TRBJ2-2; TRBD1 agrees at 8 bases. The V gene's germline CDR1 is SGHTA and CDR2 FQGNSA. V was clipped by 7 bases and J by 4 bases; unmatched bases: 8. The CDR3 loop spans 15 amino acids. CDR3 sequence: CASIQDRVGTGELFF. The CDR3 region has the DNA TGTGCCAGCATCCAGGACAGGGTCGGCACCGGGGAGCTGTTTTTT.